This TCR beta chain originates from a study of blood T cell repertoires in COVID-19. Study-wide context: COVID-19 samples, acute and convalescent, were from the United States, Italy and Spain. Sample material is recorded as cDNA or gDNA derived from T cells, B-cell-depleted T cells, or PBMCs.

Here immunoSEQ multiplex PCR was the method, and the copy in TCRdb shows in-frame clones only, minus some. This table holds about 200,000 clones, 86% found once. This CDR3 contains 14 residues. V lost 2 bases, J lost 3 bases, and 9 bases lay in between. Germline-derived CDR1 and CDR2 are KGHDR and SFDVKD. The sequence derives from a woman aged 45-59 years with acute or convalescent COVID-19. The sequenced sample consisted of peripheral blood. The chain combines TRBV24-1 with TRBJ1-2, with unresolved D. The CDR3 is CATSDWPQHYGYTF. The CDR3 DNA is TGTGCCACCAGTGATTGGCCTCAACACTATGGCTACACCTTC.